This is a list of T cell receptor beta chains from one sample in a study of beta chain features in type 1 diabetes. Sequenced by immunoSEQ multiplex PCR; TCRdb stores in-frame clones only, minus some. Found here are roughly 400,000 clones, about 15% of them singletons; the top ten hold 0.019%. Sequences were obtained from naive CD4+ T cells from blood. These receptors came from a woman aged 18-29 years in good health. The CDR3 runs from the conserved cysteine through the conserved F or W. D genes are given only for firm matches. Not all rows give a size; the values are once, few, many and, for expanded clones, a class.

d_call	v_call	j_call	clone_size	cdr3_aa	cdr3_nt
-	TRBV29-1	TRBJ2-3	few	CSVDFLGASTDTQYF	TGCAGCGTTGATTTCTTAGGAGCAAGCACAGATACGCAGTATTTT
-	TRBV15	TRBJ2-7	-	CATSRDLQGPGGF	TGTGCCACCAGCAGAGATCTCCAGGGGCCAGGGGGGTTC
-	TRBV30	TRBJ1-1	few	CAWSSWEGRGEAFF	TGTGCCTGGAGTTCGTGGGAGGGGCGAGGTGAGGCTTTCTTT
TRBD1	TRBV5-1	TRBJ2-5	-	CASSPEGAREETQYF	TGCGCCAGCAGCCCCGAGGGGGCGAGGGAAGAGACCCAGTACTTC
TRBD2	TRBV5-1	TRBJ2-7	few	CASSQSGRYSYEQYF	TGCGCCAGCAGCCAGAGCGGGAGATACTCCTACGAGCAGTACTTC
-	TRBV20-1	TRBJ2-7	few	CSAPEIYEQYF	TGCAGTGCCCCAGAAATCTACGAGCAGTACTTC
-	TRBV5-1	TRBJ2-7	few	CASSLVGGHYEQYF	TGCGCCAGCAGCTTGGTAGGGGGTCACTACGAGCAGTACTTC
-	TRBV13	TRBJ2-5	-	CASSLKVPGSETQYF	TGTGCCAGCAGCTTAAAGGTCCCCGGGAGTGAGACCCAGTACTTC
-	TRBV9	TRBJ2-2	-	CASNSLRGNGELFF	TGTGCCAGCAATAGCTTGAGGGGGAACGGGGAGCTGTTTTTT
-	TRBV7-2	TRBJ1-1	-	CASSLVGTGMNTEAFF	TGTGCCAGCAGCTTAGTAGGTACGGGGATGAACACTGAAGCTTTCTTT
TRBD1	TRBV2	TRBJ1-2	few	CASSAQGANYGYTF	TGTGCCAGCAGTGCACAGGGGGCCAACTATGGCTACACCTTC
TRBD2	TRBV9	TRBJ2-5	-	CASSEFPGLADQETQYF	TGTGCCAGCAGCGAATTTCCGGGACTAGCCGACCAGGAGACCCAGTACTTC
-	TRBV29-1	TRBJ1-2	-	CSVGQGKGYTF	TGCAGCGTTGGCCAGGGTAAAGGCTACACCTTC
-	TRBV5-4	TRBJ2-1	few	CASSPLSGAYNEQFF	TGTGCCAGCAGCCCTCTATCGGGAGCCTACAATGAGCAGTTCTTC
TRBD1	TRBV4-2	TRBJ1-2	few	CASSQKGQGTQNYGYTF	TGTGCCAGCAGCCAAAAGGGACAGGGAACGCAGAACTATGGCTACACCTTC
TRBD2	TRBV2	TRBJ2-1	-	CASSEFRGGEQFF	TGTGCCAGCAGTGAATTCCGGGGGGGTGAGCAGTTCTTC
-	TRBV5-1	TRBJ1-1	few	CASSLYGGNTEAFF	TGCGCCAGCAGCTTGTACGGGGGGAACACTGAAGCTTTCTTT
TRBD2	TRBV7-8	TRBJ2-3	few	CASSLQAGGRTDTQYF	TGTGCCAGCAGCCTCCAGGCGGGAGGACGCACAGATACGCAGTATTTT
TRBD1	TRBV6-5	TRBJ1-2	-	CASSGQGGYTF	TGTGCCAGCAGCGGACAGGGGGGCTACACCTTC
-	TRBV30	TRBJ1-4	-	CAFSPFGATNEKLFF	TGTGCCTTTTCCCCCTTCGGTGCAACTAATGAAAAACTGTTTTTT
-	TRBV6-6	TRBJ2-7	few	CASTPSKGYEQYF	TGTGCCAGCACCCCATCGAAGGGGTACGAGCAGTACTTC
TRBD1	TRBV10-3	TRBJ2-3	-	CAARPGQSTDTQYF	TGTGCCGCTCGACCGGGACAGTCCACAGATACGCAGTATTTT
-	TRBV7-2	TRBJ2-1	-	CASSLAPTALRSEQFF	TGTGCCAGCAGCTTAGCGCCGACAGCTCTTAGGTCCGAGCAGTTCTTC
-	TRBV7-8	TRBJ1-4	-	CASSLGGIGEKLFF	TGTGCCAGCAGCTTAGGAGGGATCGGTGAAAAACTGTTTTTT
TRBD2	TRBV29-1	TRBJ2-4	few	CSGMGGISKNIQYF	TGCAGCGGGATGGGGGGGATTTCCAAAAACATTCAGTACTTC
TRBD1	TRBV7-6	TRBJ2-2	few	CASSQRQGNTGELFF	TGTGCCAGCAGCCAACGACAGGGGAACACCGGGGAGCTGTTTTTT
-	TRBV5-1	TRBJ2-7	few	CASRRDTTYEQYF	TGCGCCAGCAGGCGGGATACCACCTACGAGCAGTACTTC
TRBD1	TRBV7-2	TRBJ1-2	few	CASTLLDRVDYGYTF	TGTGCCAGCACCCTTCTAGACAGGGTAGACTATGGCTACACCTTC
TRBD1	TRBV4-3	TRBJ2-2	few	CASSQEGDRGYTGELFF	TGCGCCAGCAGCCAAGAGGGGGACAGGGGGTACACCGGGGAGCTGTTTTTT
-	TRBV30	TRBJ1-1	few	CAWGAGQNTEAFF	TGTGCCTGGGGGGCAGGGCAGAACACTGAAGCTTTCTTT